This TCR beta chain was identified during a study of radiotherapy plus CTLA-4 blockade in lung cancer. Study background: Of all patients, approximately 17% responded objectively and 30% to 35% showed disease control. The study, taken as a whole, reports: With interferon-beta, early dynamics of blood T cell clones were reported to best predict response. Clones of tumor-derived TCRs expanded in blood after radiotherapy plus ipilimumab.

As regards this clone: The antigen is undetermined.

The repertoire was sequenced with immunoSEQ multiplex PCR; TCRdb's copy has only in-frame clones and lacks some. Here the sample spans tens of thousands of clones, roughly 80% being singletons. Germline-derived CDR1 and CDR2 are LNHDA and SQIVND (reference sequence). Trimming pared 5 bases from V and 5 bases from J, leaving 13 bases between. The CDR3 sequence is 14 residues long. This TCR came from a human donor with non-small cell lung cancer who had stable disease on radiotherapy plus ipilimumab. Sequenced material: peripheral blood, taken from a patient treated with radiotherapy plus ipilimumab. J is TRBJ1-5 and V is TRBV19, with D perhaps matching TRBD1 (5 bases). CDR3 in amino acids: CASSPQGRDQPQHF. CDR3 sequence (DNA): TGTGCCAGTAGTCCCCAGGGTAGGGATCAGCCCCAGCATTTT.